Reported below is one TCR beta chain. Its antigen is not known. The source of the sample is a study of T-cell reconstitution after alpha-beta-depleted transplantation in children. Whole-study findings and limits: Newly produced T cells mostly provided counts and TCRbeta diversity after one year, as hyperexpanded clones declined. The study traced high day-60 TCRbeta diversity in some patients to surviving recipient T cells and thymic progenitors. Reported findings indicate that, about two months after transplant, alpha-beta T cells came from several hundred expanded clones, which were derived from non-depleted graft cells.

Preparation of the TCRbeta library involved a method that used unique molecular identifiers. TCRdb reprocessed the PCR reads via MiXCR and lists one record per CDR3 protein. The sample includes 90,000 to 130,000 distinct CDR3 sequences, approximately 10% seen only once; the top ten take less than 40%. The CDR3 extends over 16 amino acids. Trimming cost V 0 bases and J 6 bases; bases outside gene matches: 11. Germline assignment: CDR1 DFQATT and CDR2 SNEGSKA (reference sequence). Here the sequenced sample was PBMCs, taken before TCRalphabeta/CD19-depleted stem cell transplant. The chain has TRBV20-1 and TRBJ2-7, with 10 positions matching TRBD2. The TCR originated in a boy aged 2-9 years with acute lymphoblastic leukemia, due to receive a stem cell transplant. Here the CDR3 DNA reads TGCAGTGCTAGAGATGCAGCGGGAGGGCCCAGTTCCGAGCAGTACTTC. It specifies CSARDAAGGPSSEQYF.